What follows describes a single TCR beta chain. Its antigen is currently unknown. The data derive from a study of tissue T cells after allogeneic stem cell transplantation. Study-level points and caveats: Anatomically similar tissues had similar TCR repertoires within each patient. The patient cohort was small and clinically heterogeneous, with limited sampling depth.

The repertoire was sequenced with immunoSEQ multiplex PCR; TCRdb's copy has only in-frame clones and lacks some. The sample lists 20,000 to 25,000 clones; less than 75% were seen once. The junction had 6 bases not matched to a gene; V was cut back by 6 bases and J by 5 bases. Germline loops: CDR1 MNHEY, CDR2 SVGAGI. This CDR3 region has 14 residues. The J gene is TRBJ2-3, the V gene TRBV6-5, with TRBD1 matching over 9 bases. The source was tissue from the ileum, collected at autopsy. This receptor was identified in a female donor older than 55 with lung cancer. This CDR3 is CASSLQGARDTQYF. Written as DNA, the CDR3 is TGTGCCAGCAGCCTACAGGGGGCTAGAGATACGCAGTATTTT.